This T cell receptor beta chain appears in the sequencing data of a study of shared clonotypes between healthy human individuals. Turning to this clone: Its antigen is unidentified.

Germline CDR1 is GTSNPN and CDR2 is SVGIG (reference sequence). V was pared by 4 bases and J by 0 bases, with 15 bases between. This CDR3 is built from 15 residues. When replicate PCRs were run on sorted subsets, they used 200 to 250 ng DNA, about 31,000 T cell genomes. Assay used: immunoSEQ multiplex PCR; TCRdb lists only in-frame clones, some missing. The sample includes about 980,000 clones, around 80% seen only once; the top ten take over 1.3%. Study-wide findings and caveats: Sorted-subset sequencing, rarefaction showed, was incomplete despite large depth.

The sequenced material came from memory CD4+ T cells sorted from blood. Subset here: CD45RA-negative fraction. The V and J genes are TRBV30 and TRBJ1-1; D remains unclear. The receptor's source is a man between 18 and 29 years old in good health. DNA for the CDR3: TGTGCCTGGACAGTCGATCCCAGCATGAACACTGAAGCTTTCTTT. Translation: CAWTVDPSMNTEAFF.